The T cell receptor beta chain described here comes from a study of shared clonotypes between healthy human individuals. Generated by immunoSEQ multiplex PCR, the TCRdb table keeps only in-frame clones and is missing some. The data contain approximately 2.3 million clones, 80% to 95% of them seen just once; the ten biggest clones take up 0.35% to 0.45%. The germline V gene has CDR1 SGHTA and CDR2 FQGNSA. Losses at the gene ends were 3 bases for V and 7 bases for J; bases not matched to a gene: 11. The CDR3 contains 15 residues. J is TRBJ1-2 and V is TRBV7-2, with 7 bases identical to TRBD1. The TCR was taken from a man younger than 35 in good health. Some clones in this sample may be carry-over from other donors' samples. The sample taken for sequencing was naive CD4+ T cells from PBMCs. Subset here: CD45RA+ positively selected. The CDR3 sequence is CASSFQTGDVGGYTF. The CDR3 region has the DNA TGTGCCAGCAGCTTTCAAACAGGGGACGTCGGTGGCTACACCTTC.